This T cell receptor beta chain was recorded in a study of cytotoxic CD8 clonotypes in ibrutinib-treated CLL. Whole-study context: Response samples followed a median about twelve months of treatment, range 6 to 36.

Concerning this clone: Its antigen remains unidentified.

TCRdb's copy holds only in-frame clones and misses some; the assay was immunoSEQ multiplex PCR. The data contain 300,000 or so clones, 67% of them singletons. General study results and limits: Before falling back toward baseline at progression, clonality had risen at the time of ibrutinib response.

This CDR3 has 17 residues. Trimming removed 6 bases at V and 5 bases at J, with 27 bases between. The germline gives CDR1 SGDLS, CDR2 YYNGEE. This TCR derives from a human donor with chronic lymphocytic leukemia. The chain links TRBV9 to TRBJ2-7; D might be TRBD1 (8 bases). Sequenced material: PBMCs, taken after 36 months of ibrutinib treatment. CDR3 sequence: CASKREGGDRNLHEQYF. The CDR3 region has the DNA TGTGCCAGCAAGAGGGAAGGGGGGGACAGGAACCTACACGAGCAGTACTTC.